Only a few counts were recorded for the clone carrying this T cell receptor beta chain. No antigen is known for it. The data were obtained in a study of T cells after yellow fever vaccination. Study-level background: Each low-cell-number fraction was prepared by means of SMART-Seq v4 Ultra Low Input.

General study findings and limits: Researchers noted that a small share of clonotypes showed up in both CD4 and CD8 compartments. Repertoires obtained by FACS sorting could include abundant clonotypes that entered as contaminants from the bulk population. Reappearance after the booster was observed for most primary-vaccination clones (roughly 97% CD4, just over 85% CD8).

Each CDR3 protein is one row after TCRdb ran MiXCR on the 5' RACE reads. The sample contains approximately 300,000 distinct CDR3 sequences, around 7% of which appear only once. The CDR3 totals 21 residues. CDR1 is DFQATT and CDR2 is SNEGSKA in the germline V gene (reference sequence). V dropped 0 bases and J dropped 0 bases, with 27 bases sitting between them. The TCR was taken from a man aged 18-30 years who received the YFV17D yellow fever vaccine. The chain employs TRBV20-1 and TRBJ2-1, with a tentative D call TRBD2 (6 bases). The specimen was PBMCs, collected about 49 days after the first yellow fever vaccination. CDR3 region: CSARDYGRTTGTGSSYNEQFF. DNA for the CDR3: TGCAGTGCTAGAGATTATGGAAGAACCACGGGCACCGGGAGCTCCTACAATGAGCAGTTCTTC.